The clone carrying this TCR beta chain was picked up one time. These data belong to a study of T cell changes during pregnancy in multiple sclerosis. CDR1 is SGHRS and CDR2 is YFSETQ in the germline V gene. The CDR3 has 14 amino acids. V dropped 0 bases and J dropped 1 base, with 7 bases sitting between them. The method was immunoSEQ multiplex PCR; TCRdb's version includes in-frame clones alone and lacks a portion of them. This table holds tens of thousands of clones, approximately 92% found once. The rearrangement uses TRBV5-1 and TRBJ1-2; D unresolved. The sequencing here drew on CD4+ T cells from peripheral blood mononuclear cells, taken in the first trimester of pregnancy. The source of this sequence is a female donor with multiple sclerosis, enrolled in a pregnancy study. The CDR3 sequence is CASSLVASNYGYTF. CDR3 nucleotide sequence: TGCGCCAGCAGCTTGGTAGCCAGTAACTATGGCTACACCTTC.